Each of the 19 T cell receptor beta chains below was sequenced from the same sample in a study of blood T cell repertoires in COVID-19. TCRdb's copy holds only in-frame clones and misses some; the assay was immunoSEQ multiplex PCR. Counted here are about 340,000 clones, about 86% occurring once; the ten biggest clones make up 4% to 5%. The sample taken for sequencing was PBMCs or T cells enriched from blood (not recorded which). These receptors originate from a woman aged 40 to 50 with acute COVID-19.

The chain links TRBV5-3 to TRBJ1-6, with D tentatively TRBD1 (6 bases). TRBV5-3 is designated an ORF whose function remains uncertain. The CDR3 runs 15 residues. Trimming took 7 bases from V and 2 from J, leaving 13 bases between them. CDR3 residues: CARYRVATYNSPLHF. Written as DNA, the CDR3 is TGTGCCAGATACAGGGTGGCGACCTATAATTCACCCCTCCACTTT.

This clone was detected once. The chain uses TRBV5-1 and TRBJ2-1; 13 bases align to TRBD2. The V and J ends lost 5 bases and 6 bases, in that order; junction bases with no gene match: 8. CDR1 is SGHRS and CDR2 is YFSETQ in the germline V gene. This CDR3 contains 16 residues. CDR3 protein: CASRPPGTSGVNEQFF. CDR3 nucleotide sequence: TGCGCCAGCAGGCCCCCTGGGACTAGCGGGGTCAATGAGCAGTTCTTC.

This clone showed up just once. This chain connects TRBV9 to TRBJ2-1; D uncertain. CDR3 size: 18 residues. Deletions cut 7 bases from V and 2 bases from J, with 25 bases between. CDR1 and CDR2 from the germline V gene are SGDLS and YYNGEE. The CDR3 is CASGSPFHRVTPYNEQFF. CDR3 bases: TGTGCCAGCGGATCCCCCTTCCATCGGGTCACTCCCTACAATGAGCAGTTCTTC.

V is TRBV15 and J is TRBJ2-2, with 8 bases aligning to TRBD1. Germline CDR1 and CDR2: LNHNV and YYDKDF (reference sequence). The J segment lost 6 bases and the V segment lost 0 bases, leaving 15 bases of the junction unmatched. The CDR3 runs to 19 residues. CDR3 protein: CATSRDVSSDRGLAGELFF. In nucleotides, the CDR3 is TGTGCCACCAGCAGAGATGTATCCTCCGACAGGGGCTTGGCCGGGGAGCTGTTTTTT.

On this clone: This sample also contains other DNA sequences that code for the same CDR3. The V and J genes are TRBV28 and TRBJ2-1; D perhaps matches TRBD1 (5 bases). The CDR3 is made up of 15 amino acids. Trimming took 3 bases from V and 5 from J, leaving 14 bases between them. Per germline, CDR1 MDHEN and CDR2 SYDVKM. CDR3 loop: CASSFLSGRDNEQFF. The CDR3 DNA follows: TGTGCCAGCAGTTTTCTATCGGGCAGGGACAATGAGCAGTTCTTC.

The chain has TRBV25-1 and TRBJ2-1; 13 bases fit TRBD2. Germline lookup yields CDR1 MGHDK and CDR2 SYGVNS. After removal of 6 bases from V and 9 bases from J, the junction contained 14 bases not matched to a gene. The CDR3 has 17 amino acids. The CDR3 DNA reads TGTGCCAGCAGAGTCCCGTACGGGACTAGCGGGAACGGTGAGCAGTTCTTC. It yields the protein CASRVPYGTSGNGEQFF. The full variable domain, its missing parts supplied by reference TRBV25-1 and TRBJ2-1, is EADIYQTPRYLVIGTGKKITLECSQTMGHDKMYWYQQDPGMELHLIHYSYGVNSTEKGDLSSESTVSRIRTEHFPLTLESARPSHTSQYLCASRVPYGTSGNGEQFFGPGTRLTVL.

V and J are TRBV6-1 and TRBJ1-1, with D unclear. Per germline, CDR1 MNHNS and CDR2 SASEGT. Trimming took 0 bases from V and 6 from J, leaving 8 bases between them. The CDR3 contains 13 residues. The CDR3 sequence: CASSEASGAEAFF. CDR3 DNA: TGTGCCAGCAGTGAAGCCTCGGGAGCTGAAGCTTTCTTT.

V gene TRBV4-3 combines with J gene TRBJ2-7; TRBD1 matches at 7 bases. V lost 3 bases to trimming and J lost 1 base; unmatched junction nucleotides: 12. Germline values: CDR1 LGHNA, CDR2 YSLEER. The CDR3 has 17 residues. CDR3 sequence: CASSQSSQGILSYEQYF. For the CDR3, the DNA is TGCGCCAGCAGCCAGTCGTCACAGGGGATCCTTTCCTACGAGCAGTACTTC.

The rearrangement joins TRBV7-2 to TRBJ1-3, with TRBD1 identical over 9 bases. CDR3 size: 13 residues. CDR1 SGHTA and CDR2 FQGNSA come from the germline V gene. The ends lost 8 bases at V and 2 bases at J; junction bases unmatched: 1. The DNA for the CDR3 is TGTGCCAGCCGACAGGGGGCTGGAAACACCATATATTTT. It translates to CASRQGAGNTIYF.

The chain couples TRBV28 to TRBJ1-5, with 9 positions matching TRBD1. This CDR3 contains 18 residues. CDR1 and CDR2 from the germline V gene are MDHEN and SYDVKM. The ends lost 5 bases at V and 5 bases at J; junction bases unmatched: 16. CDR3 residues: CASSPPFFADRGYQPQHF. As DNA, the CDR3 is TGTGCCAGCAGTCCTCCCTTTTTTGCGGACAGGGGATATCAGCCCCAGCATTTT.

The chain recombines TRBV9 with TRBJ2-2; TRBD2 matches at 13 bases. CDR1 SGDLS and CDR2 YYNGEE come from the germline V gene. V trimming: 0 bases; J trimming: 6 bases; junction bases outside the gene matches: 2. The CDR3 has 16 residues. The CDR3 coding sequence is TGTGCCAGCAGCGTAGGGACTAGCGGGAGCCCCGGGGAGCTGTTTTTT. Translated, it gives CASSVGTSGSPGELFF.

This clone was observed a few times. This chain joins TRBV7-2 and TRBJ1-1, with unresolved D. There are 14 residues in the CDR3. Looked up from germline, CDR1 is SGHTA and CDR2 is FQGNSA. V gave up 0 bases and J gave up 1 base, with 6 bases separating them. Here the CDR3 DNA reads TGTGCCAGCAGCTTAGCGTCAAAGAACACTGAAGCTTTCTTT. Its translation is CASSLASKNTEAFF.

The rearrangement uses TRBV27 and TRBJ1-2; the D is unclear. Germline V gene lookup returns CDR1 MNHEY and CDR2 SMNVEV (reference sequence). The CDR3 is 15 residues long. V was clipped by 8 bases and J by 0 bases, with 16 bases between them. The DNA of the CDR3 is TGTGCCAGCTACGACCCGTGGGGAGCTAACTATGGCTACACCTTC. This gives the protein CASYDPWGANYGYTF.

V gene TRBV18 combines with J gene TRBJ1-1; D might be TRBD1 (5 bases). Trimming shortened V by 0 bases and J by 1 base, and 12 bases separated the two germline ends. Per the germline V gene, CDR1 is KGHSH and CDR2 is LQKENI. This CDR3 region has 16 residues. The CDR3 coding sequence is TGTGCCAGCTCACCACCCTACCAGGGATCGAACACTGAAGCTTTCTTT. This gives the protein CASSPPYQGSNTEAFF.

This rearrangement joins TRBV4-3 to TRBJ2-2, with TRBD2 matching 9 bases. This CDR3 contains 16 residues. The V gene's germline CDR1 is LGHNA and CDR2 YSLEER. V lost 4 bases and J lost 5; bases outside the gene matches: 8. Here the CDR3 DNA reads TGCGCCAGCAGCCCATCGGTTGGACTAGCGACCGGGGAGCTGTTTTTT. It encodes CASSPSVGLATGELFF.

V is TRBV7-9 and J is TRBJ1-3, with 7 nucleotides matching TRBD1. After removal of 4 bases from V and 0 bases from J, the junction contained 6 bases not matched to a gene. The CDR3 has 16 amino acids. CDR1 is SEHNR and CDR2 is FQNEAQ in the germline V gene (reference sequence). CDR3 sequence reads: CASSSLGQDSGNTIYF. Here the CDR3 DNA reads TGTGCCAGCAGCTCGCTAGGACAGGACTCTGGAAACACCATATATTTT.

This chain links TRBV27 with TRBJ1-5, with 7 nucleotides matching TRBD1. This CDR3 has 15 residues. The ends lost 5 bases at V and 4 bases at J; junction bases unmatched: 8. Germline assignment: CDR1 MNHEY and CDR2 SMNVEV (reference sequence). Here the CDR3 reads CASSASGTANQPQHF. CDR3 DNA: TGTGCCAGCAGTGCGTCCGGGACAGCTAATCAGCCCCAGCATTTT.

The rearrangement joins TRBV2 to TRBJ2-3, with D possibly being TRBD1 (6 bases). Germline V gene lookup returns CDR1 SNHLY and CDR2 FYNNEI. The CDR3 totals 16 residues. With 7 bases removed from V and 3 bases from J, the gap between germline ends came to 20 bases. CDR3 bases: TGTGCCAGCACCCTCGGGCAGGGGCTGGGAACAGATACGCAGTATTTT. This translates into CASTLGQGLGTDTQYF.

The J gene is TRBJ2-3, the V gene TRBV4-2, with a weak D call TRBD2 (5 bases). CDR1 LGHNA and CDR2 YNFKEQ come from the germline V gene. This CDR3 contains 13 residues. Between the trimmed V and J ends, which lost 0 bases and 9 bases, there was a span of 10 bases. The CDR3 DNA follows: TGTGCCAGCAGCCAAGATCCTGAGCGGACGCAGTATTTT. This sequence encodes CASSQDPERTQYF.